This TCR beta chain was documented in a study of human T cells and chemical hapten exposure. Study results and caveats: With regard to DPC sensitization, TCRs above 1 in 1000 frequency did not change.

The library attached unique molecular identifiers to individual cDNA molecules. MiXCR, run by TCRdb on the RACE reads, gives a single entry per CDR3 protein. The profile shows more than 150,000 distinct CDR3 sequences, approximately 14% of them singletons. Time point: patch test 1, 2 weeks after DPC sensitization. The treatment: therapeutic diphenylcyclopropenone sensitization with weekly scalp DPC. The V and J ends lost 5 bases and 5 bases respectively, with 7 bases between them. Per germline, CDR1 MDHEN and CDR2 SYDVKM. This CDR3 spans 12 amino acids. This clonotype was seen more than once but under ten times. Its antigen remains unidentified.

The chain has TRBV28 and TRBJ1-5; D not resolved. The source material was whole blood, sampled in connection with sensitization to the hapten diphenylcyclopropenone (DPC). The sequence derives from a woman in her 30s with alopecia areata. Some clones in this sample may be carry-over from other donors' samples. The CDR3 here is CASSANYQPQHF. The CDR3 nucleotides are TGTGCCAGCAGTGCTAATTATCAGCCCCAGCATTTT.